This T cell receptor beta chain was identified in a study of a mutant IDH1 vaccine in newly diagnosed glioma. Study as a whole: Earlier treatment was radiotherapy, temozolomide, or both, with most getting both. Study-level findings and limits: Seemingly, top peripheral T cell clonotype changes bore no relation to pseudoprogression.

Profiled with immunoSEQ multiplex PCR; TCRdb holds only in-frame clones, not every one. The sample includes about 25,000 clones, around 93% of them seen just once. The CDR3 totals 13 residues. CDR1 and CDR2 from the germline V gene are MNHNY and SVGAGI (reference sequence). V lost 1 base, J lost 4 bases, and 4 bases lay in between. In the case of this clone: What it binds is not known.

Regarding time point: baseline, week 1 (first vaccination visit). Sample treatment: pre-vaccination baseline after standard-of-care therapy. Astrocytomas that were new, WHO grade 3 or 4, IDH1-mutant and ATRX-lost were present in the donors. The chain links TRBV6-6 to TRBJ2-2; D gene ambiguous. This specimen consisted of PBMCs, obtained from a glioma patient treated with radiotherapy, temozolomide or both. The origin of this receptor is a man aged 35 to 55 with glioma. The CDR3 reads CASSYFATGELFF. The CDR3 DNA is TGTGCCAGCAGTTACTTCGCCACCGGGGAGCTGTTTTTT.